This TCR beta chain emerged from a study of blood T cell repertoires in COVID-19 (dated by TCRdb to 2020 to 2022). Background on the whole study: Samples covering the acute and convalescent phases of COVID-19 were provided by collaborators in the United States, Italy and Spain. The prospective study material was composed of cDNA or gDNA derived from T cells, B-cell-depleted T cells, or PBMCs. Deeply sampled blood TCRbeta repertoires from subjects exposed to, actively infected with, or recovered from COVID-19 were included in the dataset. The repertoires were released in a freely available public database intended as a resource for research on the immune response to SARS-CoV-2. The samples were drawn from two sources: the first 160 participants of the ongoing ImmuneRACE study, and 1,200 or so subjects contributed by 6 global collaborators. The sample metadata nearly always contained a de-identified subject ID, COVID-19 status, age in years and sex. Where available, HLA class I and class II types were obtained from metadata supplied by the sample provider rather than from assay-based typing. Results the study describes overall, beyond this receptor: How much clinical and demographic metadata was included differed by source and by participant, and the metadata was provided uncurated.

As for this clone: The antigen this receptor binds is unknown. No per-base quality is available; no much larger clone lies one base away.

TCRbeta CDR3 regions were amplified from genomic DNA by means of the immunoSEQ Assay, a bias-controlled multiplex PCR. The original pipeline was this. Nucleated cell counts per sample were estimated from amplification of reference gene primers within the assay. Sequence reads were collapsed and filtered to measure the absolute abundance of every unique TCRbeta CDR3 rearrangement. For each sample, productive Simpson clonality was calculated as the square root of Simpson's diversity index across productive rearrangements. Imported from immuneACCESS, the table was reduced by TCRdb to in-frame sequences with V and J called. These copies leave out some clones; in studies compared against another copy, an unresolved V gene accounts for under half, and the cause of the remainder is not known. D and trimming were read from the DNA, whereas the V and J calls and clone size are those reported in that table. This sample has about 80,000 clones in its table, and around four fifths of those were observed once. The ten top clones hold approximately 37% of the sample.

The CDR3 has 15 amino acids, counting the end cysteine and phenylalanine. Only the CDR3 portion is preserved as DNA: 45 bases, with reading frame beginning at the first base. V loses 3 bases at its end and J loses 6 bases; junction bases beyond the gene matches: 8. The germline V gene sets CDR1 to SGHRS and CDR2 to YFSETQ. Each collaborating institution followed its own protocols to collect whole blood in K2EDTA tubes. Collaborator samples were shipped for TCRbeta analysis as frozen whole blood, isolated PBMCs, or DNA extracted from either sample type. This TCR was sampled from a man at least 80 years old with active or convalescent COVID-19. The sequence joins TRBV5-1 to TRBJ2-2, with 7 junctional bases fitting TRBD1. The sequenced sample was peripheral blood. The nucleotide sequence is TGCGCCAGCAGCTCCGGACAGGCGTGGGCCGGGGAGCTGTTTTTT. Its translation reads: CASSSGQAWAGELFF.